The sequence of this T cell receptor beta chain was determined in a study of OX40 agonist ivuxolimab in advanced cancers. Study at large: The patients' treatment was ivuxolimab, an agonistic anti-OX40 (CD134) antibody. The mean age was about 61 years, ranging from about 23 to 79, with approximately 85% of participants male. The study's findings and limits: Averaging showed that CD8+ T cells had more expanded clones than CD4+ did.

Comments on this clone: The antigen is undetermined.

The repertoire was sequenced with immunoSEQ multiplex PCR; TCRdb's copy has only in-frame clones and lacks some. The sample records just under 65,000 clones, approximately 92% being singletons. Trimming took 4 bases from V and 8 from J, leaving 20 bases between them. This CDR3 region has 15 residues. Per germline, CDR1 LNHDA and CDR2 SQIVND (reference sequence). The sequencing used CD4+ or CD8+ T cells sorted from blood, collected in a trial of the OX40 agonist ivuxolimab. This sequence joins TRBV19 and TRBJ1-2; D unclear. This sequence originates from an adult with an advanced solid tumor such as melanoma, head and neck, liver or kidney cancer. The CDR3 protein is CASSRPQTAVGGYTF. CDR3 nucleotides: TGTGCCAGTAGTAGACCGCAGACGGCAGTGGGGGGCTACACCTTC.